This entry is about one TCR beta chain. This sample is part of a study of technical replicates of blood from a few donors. This table comes from immunoSEQ multiplex PCR, and its TCRdb copy is limited to in-frame clones, with some not included. Of 70,000 to 85,000 clones detected, roughly 89% appear once; the ten largest clones hold approximately 0.39%. Sequenced material: T cells isolated from PBMCs. The TCR originated in a human donor in good health.

The CDR3 loop is CASSAFSNQPQHF. DNA of the CDR3: TGTGCCAGCAGTGCTTTCAGCAATCAGCCCCAGCATTTT. The gene calls are TRBV2 and TRBJ1-5; no reliable D call. The CDR3 covers 13 residues. Germline assignment: CDR1 SNHLY and CDR2 FYNNEI. The ends were cut back, 4 bases at V and 1 base at J, with 5 bases in the middle.